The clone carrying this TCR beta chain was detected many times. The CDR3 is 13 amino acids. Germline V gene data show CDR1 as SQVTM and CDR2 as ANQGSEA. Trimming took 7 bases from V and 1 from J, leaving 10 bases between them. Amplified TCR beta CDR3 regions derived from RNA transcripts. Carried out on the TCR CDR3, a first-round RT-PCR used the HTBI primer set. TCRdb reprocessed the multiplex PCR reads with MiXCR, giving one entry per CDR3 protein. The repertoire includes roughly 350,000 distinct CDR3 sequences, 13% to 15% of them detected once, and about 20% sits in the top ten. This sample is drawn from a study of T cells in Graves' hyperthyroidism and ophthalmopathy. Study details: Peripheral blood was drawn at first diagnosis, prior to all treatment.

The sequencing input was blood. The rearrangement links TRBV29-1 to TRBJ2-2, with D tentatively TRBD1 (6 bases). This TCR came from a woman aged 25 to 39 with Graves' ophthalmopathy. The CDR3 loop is CSAATGNTGELFF. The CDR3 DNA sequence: TGCAGCGCTGCGACAGGGAACACCGGGGAGCTGTTTTTT.